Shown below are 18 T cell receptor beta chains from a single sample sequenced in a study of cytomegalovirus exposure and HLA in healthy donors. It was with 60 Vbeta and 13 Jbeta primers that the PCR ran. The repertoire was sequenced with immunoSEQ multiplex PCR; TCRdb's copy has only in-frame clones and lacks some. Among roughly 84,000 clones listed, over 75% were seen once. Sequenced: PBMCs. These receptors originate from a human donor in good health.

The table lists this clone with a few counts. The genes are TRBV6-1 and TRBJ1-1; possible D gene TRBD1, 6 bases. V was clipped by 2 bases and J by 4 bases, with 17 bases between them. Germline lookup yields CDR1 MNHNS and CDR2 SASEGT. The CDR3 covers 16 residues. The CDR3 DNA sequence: TGTGCCAGCAGTGAAAGACGTAGGGGGAGGGTCACTGAAGCTTTCTTT. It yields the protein CASSERRRGRVTEAFF.

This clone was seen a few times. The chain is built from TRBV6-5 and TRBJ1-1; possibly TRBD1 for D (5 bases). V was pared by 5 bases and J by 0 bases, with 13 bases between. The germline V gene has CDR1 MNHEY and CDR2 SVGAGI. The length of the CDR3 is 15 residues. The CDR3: CASSPQGLMNTEAFF. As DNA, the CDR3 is TGTGCCAGCAGTCCCCAGGGCCTCATGAACACTGAAGCTTTCTTT.

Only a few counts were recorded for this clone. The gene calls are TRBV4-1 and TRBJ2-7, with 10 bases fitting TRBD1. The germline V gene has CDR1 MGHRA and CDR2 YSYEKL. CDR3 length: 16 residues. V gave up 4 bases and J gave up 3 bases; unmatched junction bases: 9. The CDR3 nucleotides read TGCGCCAGCAGCCGCCTGGGACAGGGGACCATCTACGAGCAGTACTTC. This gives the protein CASSRLGQGTIYEQYF.

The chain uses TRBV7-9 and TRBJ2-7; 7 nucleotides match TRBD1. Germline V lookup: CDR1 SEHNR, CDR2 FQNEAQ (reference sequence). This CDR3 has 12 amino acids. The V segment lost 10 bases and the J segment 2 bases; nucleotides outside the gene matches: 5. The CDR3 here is CATGGATYEQYF. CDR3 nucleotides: TGTGCCACAGGGGGTGCGACCTACGAGCAGTACTTC.

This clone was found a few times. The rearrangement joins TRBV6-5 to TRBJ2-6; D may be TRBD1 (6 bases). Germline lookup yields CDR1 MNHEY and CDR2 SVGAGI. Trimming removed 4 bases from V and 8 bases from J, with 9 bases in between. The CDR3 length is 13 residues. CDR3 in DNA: TGTGCCAGCAGTTTGACAGGACCCAACGTCCTGACTTTC. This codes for CASSLTGPNVLTF.

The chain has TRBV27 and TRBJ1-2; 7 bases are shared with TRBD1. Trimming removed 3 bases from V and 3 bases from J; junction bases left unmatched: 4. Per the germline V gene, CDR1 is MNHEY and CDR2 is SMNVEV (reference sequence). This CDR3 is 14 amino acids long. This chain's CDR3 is CASSFGQGDYGYTF. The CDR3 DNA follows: TGTGCCAGCAGTTTCGGGCAGGGGGACTATGGCTACACCTTC.

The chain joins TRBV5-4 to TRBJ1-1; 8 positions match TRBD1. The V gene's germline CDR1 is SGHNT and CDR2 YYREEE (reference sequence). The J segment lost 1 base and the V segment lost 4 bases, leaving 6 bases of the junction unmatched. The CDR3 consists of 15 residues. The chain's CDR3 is CASSRQGSRNTEAFF. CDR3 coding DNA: TGTGCCAGCAGCCGACAGGGGAGTAGGAACACTGAAGCTTTCTTT.

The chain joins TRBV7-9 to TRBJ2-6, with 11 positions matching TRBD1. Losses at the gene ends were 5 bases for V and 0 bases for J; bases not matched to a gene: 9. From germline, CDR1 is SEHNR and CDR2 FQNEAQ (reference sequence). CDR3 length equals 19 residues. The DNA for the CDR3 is TGTGCCAGCAGCCCCGGGACAGGGGGACCCTTCTCTGGGGCCAACGTCCTGACTTTC. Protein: CASSPGTGGPFSGANVLTF. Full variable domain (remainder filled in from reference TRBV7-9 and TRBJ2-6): DTGVSQNPRHKITKRGQNVTFRCDPISEHNRLYWYRQTLGQGPEFLTYFQNEAQLEKSRLLSDRFSAERPKGSFSTLEIQRTEQGDSAMYLCASSPGTGGPFSGANVLTFGAGSRLTVL.

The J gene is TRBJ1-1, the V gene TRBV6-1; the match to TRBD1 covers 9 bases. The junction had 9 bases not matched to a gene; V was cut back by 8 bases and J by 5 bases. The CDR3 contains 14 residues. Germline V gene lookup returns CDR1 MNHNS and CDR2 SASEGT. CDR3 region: CASGPTGGRTEAFF. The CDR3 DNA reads TGTGCCAGCGGACCGACAGGGGGTCGGACTGAAGCTTTCTTT.

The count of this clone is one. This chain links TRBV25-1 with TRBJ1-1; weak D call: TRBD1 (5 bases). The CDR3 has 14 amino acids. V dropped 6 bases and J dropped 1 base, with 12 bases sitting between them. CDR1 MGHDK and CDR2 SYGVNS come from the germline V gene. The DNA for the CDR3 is TGTGCCAGCAGCGACCCAGGGAAGAACACTGAAGCTTTCTTT. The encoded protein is CASSDPGKNTEAFF.

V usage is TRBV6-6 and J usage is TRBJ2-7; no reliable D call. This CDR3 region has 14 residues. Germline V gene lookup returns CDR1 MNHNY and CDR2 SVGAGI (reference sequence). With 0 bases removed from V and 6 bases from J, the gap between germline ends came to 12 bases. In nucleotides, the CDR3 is TGTGCCAGCAGTTACTCGAGTAAGACGGGCGAGCAGTACTTC. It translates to CASSYSSKTGEQYF.

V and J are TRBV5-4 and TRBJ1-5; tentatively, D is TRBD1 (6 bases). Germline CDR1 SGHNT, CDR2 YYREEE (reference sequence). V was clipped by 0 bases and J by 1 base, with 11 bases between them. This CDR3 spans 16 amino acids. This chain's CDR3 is CASSLGRGASNQPQHF. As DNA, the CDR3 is TGTGCCAGCAGCTTGGGTCGGGGGGCGAGCAATCAGCCCCAGCATTTT.

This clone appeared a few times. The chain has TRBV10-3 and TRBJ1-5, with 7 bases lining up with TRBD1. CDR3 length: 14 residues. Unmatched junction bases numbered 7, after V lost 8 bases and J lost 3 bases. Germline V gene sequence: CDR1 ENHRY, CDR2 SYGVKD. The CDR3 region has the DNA TGTGCCATCGGCGGCCAGGGGGTCAATCAGCCCCAGCATTTT. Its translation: CAIGGQGVNQPQHF.

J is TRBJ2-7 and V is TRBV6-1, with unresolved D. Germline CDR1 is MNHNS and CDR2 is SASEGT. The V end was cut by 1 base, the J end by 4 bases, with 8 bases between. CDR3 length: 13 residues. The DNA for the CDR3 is TGTGCCAGCAGTGAAGGTACACATTACGAGCAGTACTTC. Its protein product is CASSEGTHYEQYF.

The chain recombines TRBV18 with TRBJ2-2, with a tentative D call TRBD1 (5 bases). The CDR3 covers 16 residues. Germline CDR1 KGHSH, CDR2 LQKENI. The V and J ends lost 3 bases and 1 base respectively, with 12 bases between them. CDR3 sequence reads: CASSPQTVWNTGELFF. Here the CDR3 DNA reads TGTGCCAGCTCACCGCAGACAGTGTGGAACACCGGGGAGCTGTTTTTT.

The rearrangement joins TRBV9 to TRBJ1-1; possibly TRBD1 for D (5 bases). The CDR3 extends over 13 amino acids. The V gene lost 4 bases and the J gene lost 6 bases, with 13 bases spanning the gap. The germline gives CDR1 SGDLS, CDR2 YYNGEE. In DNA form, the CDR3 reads TGTGCCAGCAGCCCAGGACACAACCCTGAAGCTTTCTTT. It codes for CASSPGHNPEAFF.

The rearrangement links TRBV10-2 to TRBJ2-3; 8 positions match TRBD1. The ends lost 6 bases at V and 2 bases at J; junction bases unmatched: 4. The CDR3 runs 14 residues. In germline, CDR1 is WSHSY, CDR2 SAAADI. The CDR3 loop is CASRDRGFTDTQYF. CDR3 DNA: TGCGCCAGCAGAGACAGGGGATTCACAGATACGCAGTATTTT.

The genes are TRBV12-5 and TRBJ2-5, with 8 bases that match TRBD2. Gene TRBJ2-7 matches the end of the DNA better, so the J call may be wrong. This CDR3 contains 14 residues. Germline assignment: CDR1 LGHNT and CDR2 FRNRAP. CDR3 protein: CASGRERGFDEQYF. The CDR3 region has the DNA TGTGCTAGTGGCAGGGAGCGGGGGTTCGACGAGCAGTACTTC.